This paragraph reports one TCR beta chain. The CDR3 consists of 14 residues. CDR1 and CDR2 from the germline V gene are KGHSH and LQKENI. The J segment lost 3 bases and the V segment lost 3 bases, leaving 4 bases of the junction unmatched. This entry belongs to a study of siplizumab effects on memory and regulatory T cells. The method was immunoSEQ multiplex PCR; TCRdb's version includes in-frame clones alone and lacks a portion of them. The sample lists 60,000 to 70,000 clones; approximately 88% were seen once. The sequence was obtained from a human donor in good health. Material for sequencing was Tregs sorted from blood. This chain connects TRBV18 to TRBJ1-1, with 7 bases identical to TRBD1. The CDR3 loop is CASSPGTDHTEAFF. DNA of the CDR3: TGTGCCAGCTCACCGGGGACAGACCACACTGAAGCTTTCTTT.